Sequencing of this TCR beta chain was carried out in a study of Ad26.COV2.S vaccination and SARS-CoV-2 variants (dated by TCRdb to the early 2020s). Regarding the study in general: Vaccine-arm donors came from COV1001, a multicentre, randomized, double-blind, placebo-controlled phase I-IIa trial of Ad26.COV2.S in healthy adults. Ad26.COV2.S was administered intramuscularly at 5 x 10^10 or 1 x 10^11 viral particles, either as a single shot or as two shots given 56 days apart. The specificity and breadth of SARS-CoV-2-reactive T cell receptors after Ad26.COV2.S vaccination were assessed by TCRbeta repertoire sequencing. The TCR-sequenced set comprised approximately 30 samples: some 20 Ad26.COV2.S vaccine recipients, 5 placebo recipients and 8 SARS-CoV-2 convalescent individuals. Participants in the trial were split at random into five groups of five each, receiving low-dose or high-dose Ad26.COV2.S once or twice, or else placebo on both occasions. Investigators remained blinded to trial group allocation during experiments and outcome assessment. Findings and caveats that apply to the study as a whole: Higher spike-specific TCR breadth was observed in Ad26.COV2.S recipients than in placebo recipients (P = 0.0014). According to the authors, total T cell responses may have been underestimated by the TCR breadth and depth analyses. Substantial breadth of spike-specific CD8+ and CD4+ T cell responses was reported after vaccination. The study lacked the statistical power to compare responses across vaccine doses or regimens. Vaccine and placebo recipients had comparable non-spike TCR breadth, which fits with the vaccine containing only spike.

The treatment or condition label for this specimen denotes: approximately 18 received Ad26.COV2.S at low or high dose, single or two shots; a few received placebo; per-sample allocation not given. Repertoires of vaccine and placebo recipients were sequenced from samples taken on day 63 after the first injection. Between 29 July and 7 August 2020, Cohort 1b enrolled 25 adults aged 18-55 years at one site in Boston, USA. Ad26.COV2.S was a replication-incompetent adenovirus type 26 vector expressing a prefusion-stabilized SARS-CoV-2 spike protein from the original Wuhan strain. V drops 3 bases and J drops 10 bases, leaving 19 bases in between. The CDR3 runs 16 residues from the cysteine to the phenylalanine. The read is trimmed to its CDR3 DNA, 48 bases read in frame from base 1. CDR1 and CDR2, per the germline V gene, are KGHSH and LQKENI. Details on this clone: The specificity of this receptor is unknown. Per-base quality was not reported, and no clone a single base away is much larger than it.

The immunoSEQ Assay was used to sequence TCRbeta CDR3 regions. After extraction, genomic DNA underwent amplification by bias-controlled multiplex PCR, followed by high-throughput sequencing. Concerning the study's data processing: Collapsing and filtering of sequences were performed to quantify the absolute abundance of each unique TCRbeta CDR3 region. T cell fraction was estimated by normalizing TCRbeta template counts to usable DNA, which was measured by amplifying reference genes present in all nucleated cells. Repertoire TCRs were annotated as SARS-CoV-2-specific when V gene, CDR3 amino acid sequence and J gene were exactly matched to a known reactive TCR set. MIRA supplied the reference SARS-CoV-2 TCR set, which was filtered for enrichment in COVID-19-positive ImmuneCODE repertoires so that public or cross-reactive TCRs were removed. Using the MIRA antigens, annotated TCRs were further analysed by specific ORF or by position within an ORF. Depth was the summed frequency of annotated unique rearrangements, while breadth was defined as annotated unique rearrangements over total unique productive rearrangements. Two-sided Wilcoxon rank-sum tests were used to compare TCR breadth between groups. The table was pulled from immuneACCESS by TCRdb, which kept in-frame rearrangements only. Such tables lose some clones; where checked, under half of the loss comes from unresolved V genes, and the rest has no known cause. From that table come the V and J calls and clone size; the DNA was used to work out D and trimming. This sample lists fewer than 400,000 clones; 70% to 90% were detected once. 1.9% of the sample belongs to the ten largest clones.

The sequence is built from TRBV18 and TRBJ1-6; no D gene is confidently identified. Sequencing used peripheral blood, obtained in a trial of Ad26.COV2.S vaccine versus placebo. The sequence was collected from a person aged 18-65 years who received the Ad26.COV2.S COVID-19 vaccine or a placebo. DNA sequence: TGTGCCAGCTCACCCCGTGGGCAGAACTTTAACTCACCCCTCCACTTT. Its product reads: CASSPRGQNFNSPLHF.